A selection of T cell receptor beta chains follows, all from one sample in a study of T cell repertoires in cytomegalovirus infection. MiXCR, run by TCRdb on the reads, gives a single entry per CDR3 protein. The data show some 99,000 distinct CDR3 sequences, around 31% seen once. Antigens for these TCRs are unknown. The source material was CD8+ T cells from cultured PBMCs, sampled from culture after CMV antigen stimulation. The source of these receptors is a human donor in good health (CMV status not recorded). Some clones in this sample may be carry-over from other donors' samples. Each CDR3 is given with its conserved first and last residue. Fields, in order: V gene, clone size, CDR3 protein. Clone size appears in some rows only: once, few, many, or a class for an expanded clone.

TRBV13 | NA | CASRPDRSGRDQAFF
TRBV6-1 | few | CASRQGARTGELFF
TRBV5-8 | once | CASSPAGRTYEQYF
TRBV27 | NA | CASSLSRGSVAFF
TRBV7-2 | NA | CASSSPASYNEQFF
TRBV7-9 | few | CASSDGMGADNEQFF
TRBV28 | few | CASSFPFNNEQFF
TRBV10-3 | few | CAIRQGQSGAEAFF
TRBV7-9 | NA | CASSLPSQNEKLFF
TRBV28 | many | CASSFDRGRSYNEQFF
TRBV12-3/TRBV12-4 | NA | CASSFGSGGITEAFF
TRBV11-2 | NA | CASSLATGGNQPQHF
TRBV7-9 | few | CASSSTGGGPTNEKLFF
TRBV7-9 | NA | CASSSTGNTEAFF
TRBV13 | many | CASSFRPGDYGYTF
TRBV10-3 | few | CAISDGKGEWGYTF
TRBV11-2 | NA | CASSLEGLGAFF
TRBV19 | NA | CASSNSVTEAFF
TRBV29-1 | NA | CSVGRGRVNTEAFF
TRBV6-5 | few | CASSTLGQPYEQYF
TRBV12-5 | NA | CASGFSAGVYYEQYF
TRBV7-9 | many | CASSYFGSRSGEKLFF
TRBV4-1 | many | CASSQEKTGPYEQYF
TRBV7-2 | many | CASRKIPGPAADTQYF
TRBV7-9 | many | CASSLMSAFF
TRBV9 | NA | CASSPLGASYNEQFF
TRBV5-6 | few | CASSLAARTGEKLFF
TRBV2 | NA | CASSEFGFGSGANVLTF
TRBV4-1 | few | CASSQYPRDIGDGYTF
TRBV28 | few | CASSLTGGITEAFF
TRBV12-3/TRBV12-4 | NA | CASSPQGTEQYF
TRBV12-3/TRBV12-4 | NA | CASYSGGGPDTQYF
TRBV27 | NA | CASSQTGGDGYTF
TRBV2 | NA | CASSEQRRDMEKLFF
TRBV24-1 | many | CATSAPTSGGTDTQYF
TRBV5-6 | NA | CASSRDTNYGYTF
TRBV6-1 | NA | CASTSTRNGYTF
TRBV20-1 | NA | CSVPGGAKYEQYF
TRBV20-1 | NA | CSASSGQGAFGELFF
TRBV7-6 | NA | CASSLEAERQETQYF
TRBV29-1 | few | CSVDGSEGYTF
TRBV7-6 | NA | CASSLWVGGISPLHF
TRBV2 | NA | CASRETPGQGAWGNEKLFF
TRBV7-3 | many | CASSLSPGETQYF
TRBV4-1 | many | CASSQGPRGSYEQYF
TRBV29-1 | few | CSVGDINTGELFF
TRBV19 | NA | CASSLLAVNSYNEQFF
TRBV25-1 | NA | CASSEYRRYEQYF
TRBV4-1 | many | CASSQSRNLVATQYF
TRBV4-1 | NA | CASSQDSKFAFF
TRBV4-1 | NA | CASSLMTASPHEQYF
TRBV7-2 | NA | CASSSLAGDFNEQFF
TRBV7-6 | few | CASSPAPSNSGANVLTF
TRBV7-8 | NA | CASSLAGDSFYEQYF